This entry is about one TCR beta chain. The record originates from a study of blood T cell repertoires in COVID-19. Study at large: Samples came from the United States, Italy and Spain, spanning acute and convalescent COVID-19. PBMCs, B-cell-depleted T cells, or T cells were the source of the cDNA or gDNA that made up the material.

In the original processing: How many nucleated cells were present was estimated from reference gene primer amplification. Sequencing used immunoSEQ multiplex PCR; TCRdb keeps in-frame clones, though not all of them. V and J calls and clone size are given by that table; D and trimming were obtained from the DNA. Among 110,000 to 150,000 clones listed, about 84% were seen once. The CDR3 length is 14 residues. Germline V gene data show CDR1 as MNHEY and CDR2 as SVGAGI. Trimming removed 6 bases at V and 1 base at J, with 11 bases between. The sample consisted of peripheral blood. The chain links TRBV6-5 to TRBJ2-3; unclear D gene. The TCR comes from a human donor in a cohort sampled during active COVID-19. CDR3 in DNA: TGTGCCAGCAGCCCCCGGTTTCGCACAGATACGCAGTATTTT. Residues: CASSPRFRTDTQYF.